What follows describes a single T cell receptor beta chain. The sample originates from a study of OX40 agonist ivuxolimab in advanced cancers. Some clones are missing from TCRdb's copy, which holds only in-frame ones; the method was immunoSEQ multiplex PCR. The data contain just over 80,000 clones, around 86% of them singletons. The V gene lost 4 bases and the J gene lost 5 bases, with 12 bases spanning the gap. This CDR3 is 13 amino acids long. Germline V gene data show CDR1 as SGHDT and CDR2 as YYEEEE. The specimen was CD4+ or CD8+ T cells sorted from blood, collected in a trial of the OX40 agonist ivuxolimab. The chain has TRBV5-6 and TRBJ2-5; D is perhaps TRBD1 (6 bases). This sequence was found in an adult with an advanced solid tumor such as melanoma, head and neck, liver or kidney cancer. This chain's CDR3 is CASSPQGLETQYF. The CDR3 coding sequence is TGTGCCAGCAGCCCGCAGGGGTTGGAGACCCAGTACTTC.